Following are 21 T cell receptor beta chains from one sample sequenced in a study of T-cell memory formation after mild COVID-19. TCRdb processed the 5' RACE reads anew with MiXCR; each CDR3 protein has one entry. The sample holds roughly 170,000 distinct CDR3 sequences, less than 20% seen once. Sequencing input: PBMCs or a T cell subset sorted from them (not recorded which). The receptor source for this set is a man younger than 35 who had mild COVID-19 (a few samples of this study predate the infection). Cell type and time point are not known.

This clonotype was seen only a few times. This may stem from a read error, because a much larger clone lies one nucleotide away. The V gene is TRBV10-3, the J gene TRBJ1-5; D call uncertain. The CDR3 extends over 12 amino acids. Trimming took 4 bases from V and 5 from J, leaving 6 bases between them. Germline CDR1 ENHRY, CDR2 SYGVKD. Here the CDR3 DNA reads TGTGCCATCAGTGGGGTGGATCAGCCCCAGCATTTT. Amino acid sequence: CAISGVDQPQHF.

V usage is TRBV7-3 and J usage is TRBJ2-1; D may be TRBD1 or TRBD2 (5 bases each). V lost 6 bases, J lost 10 bases, and 22 bases lay in between. Per germline, CDR1 SGHTA and CDR2 FQGTGA. This CDR3 contains 15 residues. CDR3 sequence (DNA): TGTGCCAGCAGTCAAGTGGGGACCCCACCGGGGGAGCAGTTCTTC. Translating gives CASSQVGTPPGEQFF.

The rearrangement links TRBV10-3 to TRBJ2-1, with D perhaps matching TRBD2 (6 bases). The CDR3 is 11 amino acids. Germline CDR1 reads ENHRY; CDR2 reads SYGVKD. V was shortened by 0 bases and J by 16 bases, with 10 bases between the two germline ends. The CDR3 loop is CAISESSGVFF. CDR3 bases: TGTGCCATCAGTGAGTCGTCGGGGGTCTTCTTC.

This clonotype came up a few times. The genes are TRBV20-1 and TRBJ2-5; no clear D gene. This CDR3 region has 11 residues. Germline V gene lookup returns CDR1 DFQATT and CDR2 SNEGSKA (reference sequence). The germline V and J ends were trimmed by 3 bases and 5 bases, with 7 bases remaining between them. The CDR3 protein is CSASPYETQYF. In DNA form, the CDR3 reads TGCAGTGCTAGTCCGTATGAGACCCAGTACTTC.

The chain joins TRBV10-3 to TRBJ1-2; weak D call: TRBD1 (5 bases). Trimming cost V 11 bases and J 2 bases, with 15 bases left between them. The germline gives CDR1 ENHRY, CDR2 SYGVKD. The CDR3 has 13 amino acids. CDR3 sequence reads: CAGGHGQNYGYTF. The CDR3 DNA reads as TGTGCCGGAGGACACGGACAAAACTATGGCTACACCTTC.

The rearrangement joins TRBV2 to TRBJ2-5; D is possibly TRBD1 (6 bases). Trimming removed 7 bases from V and 2 bases from J, with 11 bases in between. The CDR3 extends over 13 amino acids. Germline CDR1 reads SNHLY; CDR2 reads FYNNEI. The CDR3 sequence is CASNGQWQETQYF. CDR3 DNA: TGTGCCAGCAACGGACAGTGGCAAGAGACCCAGTACTTC.

V is TRBV29-1 and J is TRBJ2-1; no firm D call. CDR1 is SQVTM and CDR2 is ANQGSEA in the germline V gene. Between the trimmed V and J ends, which lost 4 bases and 0 bases, there was a span of 10 bases. The CDR3 loop spans 14 amino acids. Here the CDR3 reads CSVGRVPSYNEQFF. CDR3 in DNA: TGCAGCGTTGGTAGGGTGCCCTCCTACAATGAGCAGTTCTTC.

This clonotype has just a few counts. The V gene is TRBV4-3, the J gene TRBJ1-2, with D tentatively TRBD1 (5 bases). The CDR3 is 13 amino acids. Germline V lookup: CDR1 LGHNA, CDR2 YSLEER. Trimming took 0 bases from V and 8 from J, leaving 10 bases between them. The CDR3 spells CASSQEPGIGYTF. The CDR3 nucleotides read TGCGCCAGCAGCCAAGAGCCAGGGATAGGCTACACCTTC.

In its sample, this clonotype was seen a few times. V gene TRBV19 combines with J gene TRBJ2-1; D is undetermined. The V gene's germline CDR1 is LNHDA and CDR2 SQIVND (reference sequence). This CDR3 contains 16 residues. Trimming took off 7 bases at V and 0 bases at J, with 16 bases between the two ends. This CDR3 reads CASTDRPGSSYNEQFF. As DNA, the CDR3 is TGTGCCAGTACAGACCGACCGGGCAGCTCCTACAATGAGCAGTTCTTC.

The chain combines TRBV11-2 with TRBJ2-1, with 13 bases identical to TRBD2. The junction had 12 bases not matched to a gene; V was cut back by 4 bases and J by 15 bases. The CDR3 is made up of 15 amino acids. Germline lookup yields CDR1 SGHAT and CDR2 FQNNGV. This CDR3 reads CASSSTLLAGGPGFF. The CDR3, as DNA: TGTGCCAGCAGCTCGACCCTACTAGCGGGGGGGCCGGGGTTCTTC.

In its sample, this clonotype was seen a few times. This chain uses TRBV12-3 or TRBV12-4 with TRBJ1-6; D not certain. V was trimmed by 2 bases and J by 8 bases, leaving 4 bases between them. CDR3 size: 12 residues. As DNA, the CDR3 is TGTGCCAGCAGTTTATCTTATTCACCCCTCCACTTT. Its protein product is CASSLSYSPLHF.

This clonotype showed up just a few times. This chain links TRBV2 with TRBJ1-5, with D perhaps TRBD1 (5 bases). This CDR3 has 14 residues. Germline-derived CDR1 and CDR2 are SNHLY and FYNNEI. The V end was cut by 6 bases, the J end by 6 bases, with 15 bases between. CDR3 in DNA: TGTGCCAGCAGGGCGGACCAGGGTCCTCAGCCCCAGCATTTT. Translated: CASRADQGPQPQHF.

The rearrangement links TRBV21-1 to TRBJ1-1; TRBD1, as called in the table, went unchecked against the DNA. TRBV21-1 has pseudogene status. The CDR3 extends over 18 amino acids. The CDR3: CASRKALSQAGVGTEAFF. The CDR3, as DNA: TGTGCCAGCCGCAAAGCGCTTTCCCAGGCGGGGGTAGGAACTGAAGCTTTCTTT.

This clonotype was counted many times. CDR3 loop: CSASTAGDLDTDTQYF. The CDR3 DNA reads TGCAGTGCTAGTACGGCGGGGGACTTGGACACAGATACGCAGTATTTT. The chain has TRBV20-1 and TRBJ2-3; 7 bases are a match to TRBD2. Trimming cost V 3 bases and J 2 bases; bases outside gene matches: 11. The CDR3 covers 16 residues. Germline CDR1 DFQATT, CDR2 SNEGSKA (reference sequence).

This clonotype was detected only a few times. This chain connects TRBV20-1 to TRBJ1-5; maybe TRBD1 (5 bases). V lost 0 bases and J lost 8, with 20 bases in between. The CDR3 extends over 16 amino acids. Germline V gene lookup returns CDR1 DFQATT and CDR2 SNEGSKA (reference sequence). As DNA, the CDR3 is TGCAGTGCTAGAGATCACTCGACAGCCCCCGGGGAGCCCCAGCATTTT. It specifies CSARDHSTAPGEPQHF.

The V call is TRBV4-1, the J call TRBJ1-2; D is unresolved. CDR1 is MGHRA and CDR2 is YSYEKL in the germline V gene. Trimming removed 1 base from V and 0 bases from J, with 6 bases in between. The CDR3 extends over 14 amino acids. The CDR3 is CASSQGLANYGYTF. Here the CDR3 DNA reads TGCGCCAGCAGCCAAGGACTGGCTAACTATGGCTACACCTTC.

The V gene is TRBV7-3, the J gene TRBJ2-3, with TRBD2 matching 7 bases. This CDR3 is built from 15 residues. With V trimmed by 5 bases and J by 0 bases, 5 bases remained unmatched. Germline V lookup: CDR1 SGHTA, CDR2 FQGTGA. CDR3 coding DNA: TGTGCCAGCAGCCCCAGCGGGGTTAGCACAGATACGCAGTATTTT. It encodes CASSPSGVSTDTQYF. Looking up the rest from reference TRBV7-3 and TRBJ2-3 gives the full variable domain: GAGVSQTPSNKVTEKGKYVELRCDPISGHTALYWYRQSLGQGPEFLIYFQGTGAADDSGLPNDRFFAVRPEGSVSTLKIQRTERGDSAVYLCASSPSGVSTDTQYFGPGTRLTVL.

This clonotype was counted a few times. CDR3 protein: CAISDLESYEQYF. The CDR3, as DNA: TGTGCCATCAGTGACCTAGAGAGCTACGAGCAGTACTTC. The chain links TRBV10-3 to TRBJ2-7; D unresolved. The CDR3 is made up of 13 amino acids. The germline V gene has CDR1 ENHRY and CDR2 SYGVKD. Between the trimmed V and J ends, which lost 3 bases and 3 bases, there was a span of 9 bases.

The V and J genes are TRBV4-1 and TRBJ2-7; a weak D match, TRBD1 (6 bases). Germline-derived CDR1 and CDR2 are MGHRA and YSYEKL. This CDR3 comprises 15 residues. Trimming pared 1 base from V and 3 bases from J, leaving 13 bases between. The CDR3 loop reads CASSQAPTDSYEQYF. The CDR3 bases are TGCGCCAGCAGCCAAGCCCCCACGGACAGCTACGAGCAGTACTTC.

This clonotype was observed a few times. The chain recombines TRBV28 with TRBJ1-5; perhaps TRBD1 as D (6 bases). The CDR3 is made up of 16 amino acids. V was pared by 8 bases and J by 3 bases, with 20 bases between. Germline V CDR1 and CDR2: MDHEN, SYDVKM. The CDR3 sequence is CASSHYLRDINQPQHF. The CDR3 nucleotides are TGTGCCAGCTCTCATTATCTCCGGGACATCAATCAGCCCCAGCATTTT.

This rearrangement joins TRBV7-9 to TRBJ2-7; possibly TRBD2 for D (5 bases). Looked up from germline, CDR1 is SEHNR and CDR2 is FQNEAQ (reference sequence). V was clipped by 1 base and J by 2 bases, with 9 bases between them. This CDR3 has 14 amino acids. The CDR3: CASSLELRAYEQYF. CDR3 nucleotide sequence: TGTGCCAGCAGCTTAGAACTGAGGGCCTACGAGCAGTACTTC.